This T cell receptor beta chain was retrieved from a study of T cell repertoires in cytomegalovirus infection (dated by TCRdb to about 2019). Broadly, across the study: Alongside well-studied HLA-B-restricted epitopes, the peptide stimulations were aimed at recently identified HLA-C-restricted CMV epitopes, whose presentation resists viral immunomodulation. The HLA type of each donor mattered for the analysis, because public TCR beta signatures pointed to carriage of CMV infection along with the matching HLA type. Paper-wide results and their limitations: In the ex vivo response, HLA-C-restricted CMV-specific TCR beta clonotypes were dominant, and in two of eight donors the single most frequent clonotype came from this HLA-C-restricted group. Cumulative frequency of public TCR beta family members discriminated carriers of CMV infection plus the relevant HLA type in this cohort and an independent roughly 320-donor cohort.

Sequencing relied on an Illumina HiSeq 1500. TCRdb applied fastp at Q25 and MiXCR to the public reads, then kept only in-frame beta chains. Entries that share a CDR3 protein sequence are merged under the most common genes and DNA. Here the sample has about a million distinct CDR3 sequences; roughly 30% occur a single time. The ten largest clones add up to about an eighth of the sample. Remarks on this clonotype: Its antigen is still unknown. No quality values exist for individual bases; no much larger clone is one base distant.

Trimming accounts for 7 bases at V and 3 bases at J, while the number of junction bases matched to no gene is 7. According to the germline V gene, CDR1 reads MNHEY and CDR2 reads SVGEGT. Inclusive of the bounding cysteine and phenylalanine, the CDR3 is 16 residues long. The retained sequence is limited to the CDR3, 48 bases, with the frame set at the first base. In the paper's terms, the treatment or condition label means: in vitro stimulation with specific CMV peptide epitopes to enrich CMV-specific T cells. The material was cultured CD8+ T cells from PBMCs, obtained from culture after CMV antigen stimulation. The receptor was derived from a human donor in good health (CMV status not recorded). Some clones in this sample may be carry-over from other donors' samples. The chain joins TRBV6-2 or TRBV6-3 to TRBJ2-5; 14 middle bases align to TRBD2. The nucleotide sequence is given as TGTGCCAGCACCCTCGGGGGACTAGCGGGGGAAGAGACCCAGTACTTC. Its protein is CASTLGGLAGEETQYF.